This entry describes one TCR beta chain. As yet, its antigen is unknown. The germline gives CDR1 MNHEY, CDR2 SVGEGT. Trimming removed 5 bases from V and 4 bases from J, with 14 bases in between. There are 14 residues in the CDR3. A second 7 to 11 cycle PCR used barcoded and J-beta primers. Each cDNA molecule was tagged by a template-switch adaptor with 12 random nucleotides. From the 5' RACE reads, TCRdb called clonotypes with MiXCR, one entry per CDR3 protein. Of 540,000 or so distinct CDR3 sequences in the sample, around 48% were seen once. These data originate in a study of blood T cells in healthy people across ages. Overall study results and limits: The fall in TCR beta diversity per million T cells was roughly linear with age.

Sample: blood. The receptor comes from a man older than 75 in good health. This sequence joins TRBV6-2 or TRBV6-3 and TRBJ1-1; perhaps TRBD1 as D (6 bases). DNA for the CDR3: TGTGCCAGCAGTCGGTACAGGGAGAGCACTGAAGCTTTCTTT. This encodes CASSRYRESTEAFF.